This T cell receptor beta chain was recorded in a study of shared clonotypes between healthy human individuals. The data were produced by immunoSEQ multiplex PCR, yet TCRdb's version contains in-frame clones alone and is incomplete. The table has about 2.3 million clones, around 93% seen once; the top ten hold around 0.38%. In germline, CDR1 is KGHSY, CDR2 FQNENV. The CDR3 covers 11 residues. Trimming cost V 6 bases and J 5 bases, with 7 bases left between them. The V and J genes are TRBV16 and TRBJ2-5; D gene unclear. Sequenced material: naive CD4+ T cells from PBMCs. Noted subset: CD45RA+ positively selected. This TCR derives from a man aged 18 to 35 in good health. Some clones in this sample may be carry-over from other donors' samples. DNA for the CDR3: TGTGCCAGCAGTTTCAGGGAGACCCAGTACTTC. This sequence encodes CASSFRETQYF.